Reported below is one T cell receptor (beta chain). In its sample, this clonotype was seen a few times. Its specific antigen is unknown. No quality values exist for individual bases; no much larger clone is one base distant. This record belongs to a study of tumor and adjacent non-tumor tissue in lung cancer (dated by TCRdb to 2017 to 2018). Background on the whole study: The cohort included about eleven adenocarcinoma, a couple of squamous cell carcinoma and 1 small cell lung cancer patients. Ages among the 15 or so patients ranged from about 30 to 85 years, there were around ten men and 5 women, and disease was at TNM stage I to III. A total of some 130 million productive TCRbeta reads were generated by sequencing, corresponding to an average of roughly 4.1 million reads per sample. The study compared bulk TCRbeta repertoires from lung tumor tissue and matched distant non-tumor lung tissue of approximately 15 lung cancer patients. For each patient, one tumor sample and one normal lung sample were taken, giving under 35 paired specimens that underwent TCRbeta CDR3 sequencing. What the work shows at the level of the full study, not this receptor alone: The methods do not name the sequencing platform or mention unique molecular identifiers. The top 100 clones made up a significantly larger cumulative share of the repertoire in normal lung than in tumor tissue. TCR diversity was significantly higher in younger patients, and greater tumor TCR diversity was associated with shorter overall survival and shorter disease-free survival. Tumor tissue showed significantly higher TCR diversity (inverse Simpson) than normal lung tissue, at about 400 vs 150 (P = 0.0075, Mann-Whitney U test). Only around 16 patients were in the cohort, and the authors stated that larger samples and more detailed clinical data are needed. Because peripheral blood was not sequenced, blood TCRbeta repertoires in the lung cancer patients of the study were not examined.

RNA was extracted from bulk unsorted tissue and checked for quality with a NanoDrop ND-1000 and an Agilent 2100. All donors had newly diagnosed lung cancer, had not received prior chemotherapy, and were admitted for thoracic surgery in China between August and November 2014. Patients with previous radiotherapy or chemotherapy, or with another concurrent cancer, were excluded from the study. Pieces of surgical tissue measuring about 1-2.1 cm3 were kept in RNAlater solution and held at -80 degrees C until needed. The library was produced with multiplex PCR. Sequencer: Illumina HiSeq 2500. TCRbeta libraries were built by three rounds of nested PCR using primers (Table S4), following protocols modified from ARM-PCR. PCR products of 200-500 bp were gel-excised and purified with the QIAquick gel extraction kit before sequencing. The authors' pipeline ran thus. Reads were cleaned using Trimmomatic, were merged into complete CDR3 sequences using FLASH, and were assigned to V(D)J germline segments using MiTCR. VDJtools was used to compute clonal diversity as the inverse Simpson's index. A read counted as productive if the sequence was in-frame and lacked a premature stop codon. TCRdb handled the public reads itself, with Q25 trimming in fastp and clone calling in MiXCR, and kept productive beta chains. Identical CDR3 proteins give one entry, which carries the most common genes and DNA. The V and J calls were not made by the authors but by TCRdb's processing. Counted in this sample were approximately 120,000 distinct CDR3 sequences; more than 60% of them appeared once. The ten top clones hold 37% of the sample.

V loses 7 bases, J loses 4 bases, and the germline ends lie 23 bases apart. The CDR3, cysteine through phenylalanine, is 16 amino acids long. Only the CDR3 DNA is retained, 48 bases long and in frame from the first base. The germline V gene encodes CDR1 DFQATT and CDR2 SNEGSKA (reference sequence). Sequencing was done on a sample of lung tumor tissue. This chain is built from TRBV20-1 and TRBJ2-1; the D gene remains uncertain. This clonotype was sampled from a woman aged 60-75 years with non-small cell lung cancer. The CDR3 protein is CSVEMSGSRSYNEQFF. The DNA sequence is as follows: TGCAGTGTTGAGATGTCGGGTAGCAGGTCTTACAATGAGCAGTTCTTC.